These 11 T cell receptor beta chains share one sample of origin, sequenced in a study of blood T cell repertoires in COVID-19. Profiling relied on immunoSEQ multiplex PCR, and the TCRdb table lists in-frame clones only, not all of them. The repertoire holds 200,000 or so clones, approximately 88% seen once, with approximately 3.5% in the top ten. Sample: PBMCs or T cells enriched from blood (not recorded which). These receptors were obtained from a woman in her 30s who had been exposed to COVID-19.

A few counts support this clone. This chain uses TRBV19 with TRBJ1-1; 10 nucleotides line up with TRBD1. Germline CDR1 reads LNHDA; CDR2 reads SQIVND (reference sequence). The CDR3 is 14 residues long. V lost 8 bases and J lost 1; bases outside the gene matches: 4. The CDR3 loop is CASRTGGTNTEAFF. The CDR3 DNA follows: TGTGCCAGTCGGACAGGGGGTACGAACACTGAAGCTTTCTTT.

This clone came up once. The rearrangement joins TRBV18 to TRBJ2-5; D is unclear. CDR3 size: 14 residues. Germline CDR1 is KGHSH and CDR2 is LQKENI. V was trimmed by 2 bases and J by 1 base, leaving 8 bases between them. CDR3 bases: TGTGCCAGCTCACCAACCTCTATCCAAGAGACCCAGTACTTC. Residues: CASSPTSIQETQYF.

The chain links TRBV5-1 to TRBJ2-7, with 7 bases lining up with TRBD2. The CDR3 has 15 residues. Per germline, CDR1 SGHRS and CDR2 YFSETQ. Trimming cost V 6 bases and J 0 bases; bases outside gene matches: 9. The CDR3 sequence: CASTIRAGISYEQYF. CDR3 nucleotide sequence: TGCGCCAGCACCATAAGAGCGGGAATCTCCTACGAGCAGTACTTC.

This clone has only one observation. The V call is TRBV2, the J call TRBJ1-5, with TRBD1 matching over 8 bases. Germline trimming cut 6 bases from V and 4 bases from J; bases unmatched to any gene: 11. In germline, CDR1 is SNHLY, CDR2 FYNNEI. This CDR3 is built from 16 residues. In nucleotides, the CDR3 is TGTGCCAGCAGCCCCTACAGGGGGGGCGGGAATCAGCCCCAGCATTTT. Amino acids: CASSPYRGGGNQPQHF.

This clone was seen a few times. V gene TRBV27 combines with J gene TRBJ1-2; 9 nucleotides line up with TRBD1. Trimming took 6 bases from V and 4 from J; bases not matched to a gene: 6. The germline V gene has CDR1 MNHEY and CDR2 SMNVEV (reference sequence). The CDR3 runs to 14 residues. The CDR3 loop reads CASSQDRGAYGYTF. As DNA, the CDR3 is TGTGCCAGCAGCCAGGACAGGGGTGCCTATGGCTACACCTTC.

The rearrangement joins TRBV27 to TRBJ1-1; TRBD1 is a possible D gene (6 bases). The CDR3 is 15 residues long. The V and J ends lost 7 bases and 1 base respectively, with 16 bases between them. Germline V gene data show CDR1 as MNHEY and CDR2 as SMNVEV (reference sequence). The CDR3 DNA reads as TGTGCCAGCAAGGTCAGGGGAGTTACGAACACTGAAGCTTTCTTT. Encoded protein: CASKVRGVTNTEAFF.

This chain uses TRBV5-1 with TRBJ2-7, with TRBD1 identical over 12 bases. With 4 bases clipped from V and 2 bases from J, the junction kept 4 bases outside the gene matches. The germline V gene encodes CDR1 SGHRS and CDR2 YFSETQ. The CDR3 has 15 amino acids. In DNA form, the CDR3 reads TGCGCCAGCAGCCCGGGACAGGGGGCGGCCTACGAGCAGTACTTC. Protein: CASSPGQGAAYEQYF. Complete variable domain (other parts from reference TRBV5-1 and TRBJ2-7): KAGVTQTPRYLIKTRGQQVTLSCSPISGHRSVSWYQQTPGQGLQFLFEYFSETQRNKGNFPGRFSGRQFSNSRSEMNVSTLELGDSALYLCASSPGQGAAYEQYFGPGTRLTVT.

Only one count was recorded for this clone. The rearrangement joins TRBV19 to TRBJ2-1; the D gene is possibly TRBD2 (5 bases). V lost 0 bases, J lost 8 bases, and 14 bases lay in between. Looked up from germline, CDR1 is LNHDA and CDR2 is SQIVND (reference sequence). The CDR3 is 15 amino acids. The CDR3: CASSIEAGGTYEQFF. CDR3 sequence (DNA): TGTGCCAGTAGTATAGAGGCAGGAGGTACATATGAGCAGTTCTTC.

The J gene is TRBJ2-7, the V gene TRBV5-6; 7 bases match TRBD1. Germline trimming cut 5 bases from V and 0 bases from J; bases unmatched to any gene: 5. In germline, CDR1 is SGHDT, CDR2 YYEEEE. The CDR3 is 14 residues long. CDR3 nucleotide sequence: TGTGCCAGCAGGCAGACAGGGAGCTCCTACGAGCAGTACTTC. Translating it yields CASRQTGSSYEQYF.

V is TRBV9 and J is TRBJ2-2; 16 nucleotides line up with TRBD2. J was trimmed by 7 bases and V by 5 bases; bases with no gene match: 5. The CDR3 covers 16 residues. CDR1 SGDLS and CDR2 YYNGEE come from the germline V gene. The CDR3 DNA sequence: TGTGCCAGCAGTCCGGGACTAGCGGGAGGGAACGGGGAGCTGTTTTTT. It codes for CASSPGLAGGNGELFF. The full variable domain, its missing parts supplied by reference TRBV9 and TRBJ2-2, is DSGVTQTPKHLITATGQRVTLRCSPRSGDLSVYWYQQSLDQGLQFLIQYYNGEERAKGNILERFSAQQFPDLHSELNLSSLELGDSALYFCASSPGLAGGNGELFFGEGSRLTVL.

The chain has TRBV9 and TRBJ2-7, with 7 bases that match TRBD1. In germline, CDR1 is SGDLS, CDR2 YYNGEE. V trimming: 0 bases; J trimming: 1 base; junction bases outside the gene matches: 10. The CDR3 loop spans 17 amino acids. DNA of the CDR3: TGTGCCAGCAGCGTAGATATAGGGGACAGTGGGTCCTACGAGCAGTACTTC. The encoded protein is CASSVDIGDSGSYEQYF.